What follows are 20 T cell receptor beta chains derived from one specimen sequenced in a study of OX40 agonist ivuxolimab in advanced cancers. Repertoires were generated with immunoSEQ multiplex PCR, while TCRdb's copy carries only in-frame clones and drops some. The sample includes 20,000 or so clones, around 80% of them seen just once. The sequencing here drew on CD4+ or CD8+ T cells sorted from blood, taken in a trial of the OX40 agonist ivuxolimab. The receptors derive from an adult with an advanced solid tumor such as melanoma, head and neck, liver or kidney cancer.

V gene TRBV11-2 combines with J gene TRBJ1-2, with D possibly TRBD1 on 6 matching bases. CDR1 and CDR2 from the germline V gene are SGHAT and FQNNGV. V was trimmed by 5 bases and J by 2 bases, leaving 12 bases between them. The CDR3 sequence is 14 residues long. CDR3 nucleotide sequence: TGTGCCAGCAGCACCCCGGGACACAACTATGGCTACACCTTC. Translated, it gives CASSTPGHNYGYTF.

This clone was detected only a few times. The chain is built from TRBV29-1 and TRBJ1-2; perhaps TRBD1 as D (5 bases). The V end lost 6 bases, the J end lost 4 bases, and 12 bases lay between the germline ends. The CDR3 totals 12 residues. The germline V gene has CDR1 SQVTM and CDR2 ANQGSEA. The chain's CDR3 is CSVLFGAYGYTF. The CDR3 bases are TGCAGCGTCTTGTTTGGGGCCTATGGCTACACCTTC.

The genes are TRBV6-5 and TRBJ1-1, with D hard to call. The CDR3 is 13 residues long. Germline V gives CDR1 MNHEY, CDR2 SVGAGI. Trimming shortened V by 6 bases and J by 0 bases, and 8 bases separated the two germline ends. The CDR3 coding sequence is TGTGCCAGCAGACAGAACCTGAACACTGAAGCTTTCTTT. Residues: CASRQNLNTEAFF.

This clone was counted only a few times. This chain uses TRBV19 with TRBJ2-5; D possibly corresponds to TRBD1 (5 bases). V lost 4 bases and J lost 0, with 9 bases in between. Germline V gives CDR1 LNHDA, CDR2 SQIVND (reference sequence). The CDR3 has 14 amino acids. The CDR3 bases are TGTGCCAGTAGTAAGGGGCCCAACCAAGAGACCCAGTACTTC. Translation gives CASSKGPNQETQYF.

The chain links TRBV6-1 to TRBJ2-4; D gene unclear. The V gene lost 2 bases and the J gene lost 8 bases, with 16 bases spanning the gap. The CDR3 length is 15 residues. Germline CDR1 is MNHNS and CDR2 is SASEGT. CDR3 sequence (DNA): TGTGCCAGCAGTGAAAAGGGATTAGTAGGAGACATTCAGTACTTC. It translates to CASSEKGLVGDIQYF.

CDR3 sequence: CASSERGAGQTMNTEAFF. The CDR3 nucleotides read TGTGCCAGCAGTGAAAGGGGGGCTGGACAGACTATGAACACTGAAGCTTTCTTT. The chain recombines TRBV6-1 with TRBJ1-1; maybe TRBD1 (6 bases). Germline V CDR1 and CDR2: MNHNS, SASEGT. Trimming shortened V by 2 bases and J by 0 bases, and 19 bases separated the two germline ends. The CDR3 is 18 amino acids.

This chain uses TRBV5-4 with TRBJ2-1; possibly TRBD1 for D (5 bases). CDR3 length: 15 residues. Per the germline V gene, CDR1 is SGHNT and CDR2 is YYREEE (reference sequence). V lost 0 bases to trimming and J lost 2 bases, with 9 bases between them. CDR3 bases: TGTGCCAGCAGCTTGGATCCGACAGCCTACAATGAGCAGTTCTTC. Protein: CASSLDPTAYNEQFF.

This clone was recorded once. The rearrangement uses TRBV11-2 and TRBJ2-4; D call uncertain. The CDR3 runs 15 residues. The V end was cut by 6 bases, the J end by 0 bases, with 12 bases between. The germline V gene encodes CDR1 SGHAT and CDR2 FQNNGV. CDR3 sequence reads: CASRVLSLAKNIQYF. DNA for the CDR3: TGTGCCAGCAGGGTACTCAGCCTAGCCAAAAACATTCAGTACTTC.

The V gene is TRBV30, the J gene TRBJ2-1, with unresolved D. The V gene's germline CDR1 is GTSNPN and CDR2 SVGIG (reference sequence). With 3 bases removed from V and 5 bases from J, the gap between germline ends came to 11 bases. This CDR3 spans 13 amino acids. As DNA, the CDR3 is TGTGCCTGGAGGGGCTCCCGACACAATGAGCAGTTCTTC. The encoded protein is CAWRGSRHNEQFF. Combining the CDR3 with reference TRBV30 and TRBJ2-1 gives the whole variable domain SQTIHQWPATLVQPVGSPLSLECTVEGTSNPNLYWYRQAAGRGLQLLFYSVGIGQISSEVPQNLSASRPQDRQFILSSKKLLLSDSGFYLCAWRGSRHNEQFFGPGTRLTVL.

The V and J genes are TRBV6-1 and TRBJ1-1; possible D gene TRBD1, 5 bases. The CDR3 sequence is 12 residues long. The germline CDR1 and CDR2 sequences are MNHNS and SASEGT. Trimming pared 8 bases from V and 0 bases from J, leaving 7 bases between. CDR3 sequence (DNA): TGTGCCAGCGGGGGTCTGAACACTGAAGCTTTCTTT. This encodes CASGGLNTEAFF.

The J gene is TRBJ1-5, the V gene TRBV19; TRBD1 matches 8 bases. J was trimmed by 3 bases and V by 4 bases; bases with no gene match: 8. Germline V gene lookup returns CDR1 LNHDA and CDR2 SQIVND (reference sequence). CDR3 length equals 16 residues. The CDR3 bases are TGTGCCAGTAGTACGGGACAGGTATACCCCAATCAGCCCCAGCATTTT. Its protein is CASSTGQVYPNQPQHF.

V is TRBV28 and J is TRBJ2-7, with D uncertain. The CDR3 sequence is 12 residues long. V lost 5 bases, J lost 4 bases, and 9 bases lay in between. Looked up from germline, CDR1 is MDHEN and CDR2 is SYDVKM. In nucleotides, the CDR3 is TGTGCCAGCAGTCCCTTCGGGTACGAGCAGTACTTC. Encoded protein: CASSPFGYEQYF.

The V call is TRBV4-3, the J call TRBJ1-1; TRBD1 matches 9 bases. Losses at the gene ends were 4 bases for V and 5 bases for J; bases not matched to a gene: 5. Per germline, CDR1 LGHNA and CDR2 YSLEER. This CDR3 spans 14 amino acids. The chain's CDR3 is CASSLRQGGTEAFF. CDR3 DNA: TGCGCCAGCAGCCTTCGACAGGGGGGGACTGAAGCTTTCTTT.

This clone appeared a single time. This chain links TRBV7-9 with TRBJ2-1; TRBD2 aligns across 10 bases. The CDR3 loop spans 15 amino acids. Unmatched junction bases numbered 6, after V lost 5 bases and J lost 5 bases. The germline V gene encodes CDR1 SEHNR and CDR2 FQNEAQ (reference sequence). The CDR3 region has the DNA TGTGCCAGCAGCGTGGCACTAGCGGGAAACAATGAGCAGTTCTTC. It encodes CASSVALAGNNEQFF.

The chain is built from TRBV29-1 and TRBJ2-5; TRBD2 matches 8 bases. The CDR3 is 16 residues long. J gave up 0 bases and V 2 bases, and 8 bases lay outside the gene matches. The germline gives CDR1 SQVTM, CDR2 ANQGSEA. The DNA for the CDR3 is TGCAGCGTTGAATTGCAGCGGGGGTTGTACCAAGAGACCCAGTACTTC. It translates to CSVELQRGLYQETQYF.

This clone has a handful of counts. This chain connects TRBV15 to TRBJ2-2, with a possible D match to TRBD1 (6 bases). V was clipped by 4 bases and J by 1 base, with 7 bases between them. The CDR3 has 14 residues. Germline V gene data show CDR1 as LNHNV and CDR2 as YYDKDF (reference sequence). As DNA, the CDR3 is TGTGCCACCAGCATCAGGGGGAACACCGGGGAGCTGTTTTTT. Translating it yields CATSIRGNTGELFF.

The chain joins TRBV18 to TRBJ2-7; TRBD2 matches 11 bases. CDR3 length: 15 residues. Trimming at V came to 2 bases and at J to 5 bases, leaving 5 bases not matched to a gene. Germline CDR1 is KGHSH and CDR2 is LQKENI. The CDR3 sequence: CASSPALAGAHEQYF. CDR3 DNA: TGTGCCAGCTCACCAGCACTAGCGGGAGCCCACGAGCAGTACTTC.

The chain combines TRBV7-2 with TRBJ1-5; D possibly corresponds to TRBD1 (5 bases). Germline V gene sequence: CDR1 SGHTA, CDR2 FQGNSA. This CDR3 has 15 residues. Trimming took off 3 bases at V and 2 bases at J, with 11 bases between the two ends. CDR3: CASSLQGSGNQPQHF. CDR3 DNA: TGTGCCAGCAGCTTGCAGGGATCTGGCAATCAGCCCCAGCATTTT.

The V call is TRBV9, the J call TRBJ1-3; D is ambiguous. The CDR3 runs to 15 residues. The germline gives CDR1 SGDLS, CDR2 YYNGEE. V lost 0 bases and J lost 1, with 8 bases in between. The CDR3 coding sequence is TGTGCCAGCAGCGTAGAAGGGATGTCTGGAAACACCATATATTTT. It translates to CASSVEGMSGNTIYF.

V gene TRBV29-1 combines with J gene TRBJ2-4; 7 positions match TRBD1. Per the germline V gene, CDR1 is SQVTM and CDR2 is ANQGSEA. The length of the CDR3 is 15 residues. Trimming at V came to 3 bases and at J to 1 base, leaving 6 bases not matched to a gene. The CDR3 sequence: CSVDAPQGAKNIQYF. The CDR3 DNA sequence: TGCAGCGTTGACGCTCCACAGGGGGCCAAAAACATTCAGTACTTC. Combining the CDR3 with reference TRBV29-1 and TRBJ2-4 gives the whole variable domain SAVISQKPSRDICQRGTSLTIQCQVDSQVTMMFWYRQQPGQSLTLIATANQGSEATYESGFVIDKFPISRPNLTFSTLTVSNMSPEDSSIYLCSVDAPQGAKNIQYFGAGTRLSVL.